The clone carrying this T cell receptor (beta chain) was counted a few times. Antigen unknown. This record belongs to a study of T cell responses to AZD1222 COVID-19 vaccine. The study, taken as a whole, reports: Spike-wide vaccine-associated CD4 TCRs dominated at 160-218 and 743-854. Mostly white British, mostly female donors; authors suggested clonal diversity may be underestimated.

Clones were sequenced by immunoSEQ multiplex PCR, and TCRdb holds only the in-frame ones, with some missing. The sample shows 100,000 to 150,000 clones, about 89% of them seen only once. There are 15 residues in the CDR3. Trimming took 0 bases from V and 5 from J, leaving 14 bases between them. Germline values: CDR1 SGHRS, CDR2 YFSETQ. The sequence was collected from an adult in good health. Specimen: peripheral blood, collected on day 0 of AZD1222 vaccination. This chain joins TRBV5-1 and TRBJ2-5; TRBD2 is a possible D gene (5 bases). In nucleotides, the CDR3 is TGCGCCAGCAGCTTGGGACCCGGGGAAGGGGAGACCCAGTACTTC. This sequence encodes CASSLGPGEGETQYF.